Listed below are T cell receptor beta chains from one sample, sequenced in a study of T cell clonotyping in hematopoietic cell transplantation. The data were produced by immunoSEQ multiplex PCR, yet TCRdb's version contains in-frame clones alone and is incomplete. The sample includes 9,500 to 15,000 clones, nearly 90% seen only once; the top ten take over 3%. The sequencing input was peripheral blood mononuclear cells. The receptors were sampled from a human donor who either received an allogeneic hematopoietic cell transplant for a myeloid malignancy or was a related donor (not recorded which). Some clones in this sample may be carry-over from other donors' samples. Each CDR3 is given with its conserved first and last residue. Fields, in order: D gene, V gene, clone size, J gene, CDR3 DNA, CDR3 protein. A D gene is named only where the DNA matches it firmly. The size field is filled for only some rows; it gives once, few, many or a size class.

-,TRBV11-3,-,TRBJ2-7,TGTGCCAGCAGCTTAGAGGCAGGGAAATCCCACGAGCAGTACTTC,CASSLEAGKSHEQYF
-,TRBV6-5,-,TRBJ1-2,TGTGCCAGCAGTTTCCGACAGGTCAGGCACTATGGCTACACCTTC,CASSFRQVRHYGYTF
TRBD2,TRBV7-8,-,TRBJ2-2,TGTGCCAGCAGCGAGACTAGCGCGGGCGGGGAGCTGTTTTTT,CASSETSAGGELFF
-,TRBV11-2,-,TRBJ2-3,TGTGCCAGCAGCTTTAGTTTAACGCAGTATTTT,CASSFSLTQYF
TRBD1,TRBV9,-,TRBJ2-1,TGTGCCAGCAGCGTATTTACGGGACAGGGTAACAATGAGCAGTTCTTC,CASSVFTGQGNNEQFF
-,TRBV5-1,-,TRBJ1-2,TGCGCCAGCAGCTTGGCCGTGGGGAACGGCTACACCTTC,CASSLAVGNGYTF
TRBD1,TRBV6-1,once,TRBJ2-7,TGTGCCAGCAGCCTACAGGGGGGTACCTACGAGCAGTACTTC,CASSLQGGTYEQYF
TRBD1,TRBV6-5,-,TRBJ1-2,TGTGCCAGCAGTTCAGGGGGGGCGGTCAACTATGGCTACACCTTC,CASSSGGAVNYGYTF
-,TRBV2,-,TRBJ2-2,TGTGCCAGCTTGCACAGGGGGGGCACCGGGGAGCTGTTTTTT,CASLHRGGTGELFF
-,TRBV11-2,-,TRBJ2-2,TGTGCCAGCAGCTTAGAATTTGCCGGGGAGCTGTTTTTT,CASSLEFAGELFF
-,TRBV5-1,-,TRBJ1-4,TGCGCCAGCAGCTTGGAAGGGGCAACTAATGAAAAACTGTTTTTT,CASSLEGATNEKLFF
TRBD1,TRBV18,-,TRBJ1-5,TGTGCCAGCTCACCCCAGGGGGCGAGCAATCAGCCCCAGCATTTT,CASSPQGASNQPQHF
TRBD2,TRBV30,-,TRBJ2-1,TGTGCCTGGATCAGTAAGGGAGTCGCGGGGGGGGTATCCTACAATGAGCAGTTCTTC,CAWISKGVAGGVSYNEQFF
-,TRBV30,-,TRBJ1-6,TGTGCCTGGACGACAGCACATTCACCCCTCCACTTT,CAWTTAHSPLHF
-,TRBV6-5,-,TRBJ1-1,TGTGCCAGCCGGAGAGGGGGAGGGCACACTGAAGCTTTCTTT,CASRRGGGHTEAFF
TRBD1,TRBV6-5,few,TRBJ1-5,TGTGCCAGCAGTTGGGGACAGAATCAGCCCCAGCATTTT,CASSWGQNQPQHF
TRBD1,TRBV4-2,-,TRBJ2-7,TGTGCCAGCAGCCAACCGGGACAGGCCAACGAGCAGTACTTC,CASSQPGQANEQYF
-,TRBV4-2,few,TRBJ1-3,TGTGCCAGCAGCGACCGGGCCCCGGTAGGTGGAAACACCATATATTTT,CASSDRAPVGGNTIYF
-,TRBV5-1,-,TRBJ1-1,TGCGCCAGCAGCTATGGACAGAGTGAAGCTTTCTTT,CASSYGQSEAFF
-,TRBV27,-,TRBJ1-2,TGTGCCAGCAGTGCGCAGGGAGGGGACTATGGCTACACCTTC,CASSAQGGDYGYTF
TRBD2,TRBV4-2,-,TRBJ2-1,TGTGCCAGCAGCCAAGAAACAAGCGGGGGGGCAGTTGAGCAGTTCTTC,CASSQETSGGAVEQFF
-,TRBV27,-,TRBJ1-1,TGTGCCAGCAGTTTCGGGGGGAACACTGAAGCTTTCTTT,CASSFGGNTEAFF
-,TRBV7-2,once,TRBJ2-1,TGTGCCAGCAGCGCTACGTGGGGGAAATCCTACAATGAGCAGTTCTTC,CASSATWGKSYNEQFF
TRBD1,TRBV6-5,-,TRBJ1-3,TGTGCCAGCAGTTACTCAACAGGGGAGGGTAACACCATATATTTT,CASSYSTGEGNTIYF
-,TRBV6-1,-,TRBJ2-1,TGTGCCAGCAGCCCGAATCGGGTTGAGCAGTTCTTC,CASSPNRVEQFF
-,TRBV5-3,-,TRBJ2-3,TGTGCCAGAAGCTTGGTTGTCAGGGTGACAGATACGCAGTATTTT,CARSLVVRVTDTQYF
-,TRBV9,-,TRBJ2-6,TGTGCCAGCAGCGTACAGGCTGGGGCCAACGTCCTGACTTTC,CASSVQAGANVLTF
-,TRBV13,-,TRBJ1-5,TGTGCCAGCAGCTCCCGAGACAGCAGTCAGCCCCAGCATTTT,CASSSRDSSQPQHF
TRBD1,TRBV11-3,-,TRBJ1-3,TGTGCCAGCAGCGCCGACAGGGGCGCTGGAAACACCATATATTTT,CASSADRGAGNTIYF
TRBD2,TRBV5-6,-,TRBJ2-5,TGTGCCAGCAGCCCGGGAGGGACCAAAGAGACCCAGTACTTC,CASSPGGTKETQYF
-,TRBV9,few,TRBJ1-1,TGTGCCAGCAGCGTAACAGCCGTGAACACTGAAGCTTTCTTT,CASSVTAVNTEAFF
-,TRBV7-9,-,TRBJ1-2,TGTGCCAGCAGCTTAGACTGGGGCTACACCTTC,CASSLDWGYTF
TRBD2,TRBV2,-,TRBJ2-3,TGTGCCAGCAGCTACCGTCGTCTAGCGGGGGGGCACACAGATACGCAGTATTTT,CASSYRRLAGGHTDTQYF
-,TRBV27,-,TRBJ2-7,TGTGCCAGCAGTTCCCTTGACAGGCTCTTCTACGAGCAGTACTTC,CASSSLDRLFYEQYF
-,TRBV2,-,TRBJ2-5,TGTGCCAGCATGCAAAGGAGAGGGCTACCCCTGGAGACCCAGTACTTC,CASMQRRGLPLETQYF
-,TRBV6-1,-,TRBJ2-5,TGTGCCAGCAGTGACGTGGTTGGGACCCAAGAGACCCAGTACTTC,CASSDVVGTQETQYF
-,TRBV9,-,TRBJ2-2,TGTGCCAGCACCCCCCTAGCCGACACCGGGGAGCTGTTTTTT,CASTPLADTGELFF
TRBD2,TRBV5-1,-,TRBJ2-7,TGCGCCAGCAGCGGTAGCGGGGGGGCCTCAAGCTCCTACGAGCAGTACTTC,CASSGSGGASSSYEQYF
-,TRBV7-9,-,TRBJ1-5,TGTGCCAGCAGCTTAGAAGGGTCTTGGAATCAGCCCCAGCATTTT,CASSLEGSWNQPQHF
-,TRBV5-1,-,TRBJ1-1,TGCGCCAGCAGCTTGGATGCCAGCCCTGAAGCTTTCTTT,CASSLDASPEAFF
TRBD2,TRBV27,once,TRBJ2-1,TGTGCCAGCAGTATAGCGGGGGGGGACTACAATGAGCAGTTCTTC,CASSIAGGDYNEQFF